This T cell receptor (beta chain) was sequenced in a study of T cells after posttransplantation cyclophosphamide (TCRdb year 2016). About the full investigation: The study tracked T cell repertoire reconstitution by TRB sequencing after myeloablative bone marrow transplantation using posttransplantation cyclophosphamide as GVHD prophylaxis. Samples from a few dozen PTCy-treated patients, along with samples from around 16 of their related bone marrow donors, underwent antigen receptor sequencing. Blood from every one of the approximately 37 PTCy patients who had 1-year posttransplant specimens underwent TRB sequencing. In 3 patients, up to about 3 additional blood samples taken between 2 and 5.2 years after transplant also underwent TRB sequencing, as did pretransplant blood from 4 patients. Because TRA and TRB clonality correlated tightly in several samples, later TCR analyses were limited to TRB. Public TRB sequences were compared against a database of over 3,000 sequences linked to responses to pathogens, tumor antigens, self-antigens and alloantigens.

Peripheral blood samples were provided by related bone marrow donors on the day of marrow donation. Mononuclear cells from peripheral blood and bone marrow were separated by Ficoll-Hypaque density centrifugation and then cryopreserved. This clone showed up many times. The specificity of this receptor is unknown. No much larger clone exists at a distance of one base, and base qualities are not known. Genomic DNA was the input for TRB sequencing, which was run either with the immunoSEQ assay at survey resolution or with the hsTCRB kit. Turning to the authors' computational methods: The immunoSEQ software was used for initial read processing, and the LymphoSeq R package was used for repertoire analyses. Clonality was calculated as 1 minus normalized Shannon entropy, and the Gini coefficient was also calculated for each TRB dataset. To infer phenotypes in unsorted samples, TRB sequences from sorted subsets of the recipient or donor were mapped onto the unsorted samples of the same recipient. TCRdb obtained this table from immuneACCESS and retained in-frame rearrangements with V and J assigned. These tables miss some clones; where compared with another copy, unresolved V genes account for less than half of the shortfall, and the remainder is unexplained. The V and J calls and the clone size are those of that table, but D and trimming were determined from the DNA. The sample features tens of thousands of clones, and none is a singleton. In total, the top ten clones hold roughly 2.5% of the sample.

Overall study results and their limits: Across around 40 patients, TRB clonality was highly associated with recipient CMV seropositivity and CMV reactivation, and diversity in PTCy patients was similar to diversity in CNI/methotrexate controls. Donor-recipient similarity was low at 1-2 months but rose over the first year, and later blood repertoires were often dominated by donor CD8+ memory clones. The TRB repertoires of T cells infiltrating skin or the GI tract showed only limited overlap with the TRB repertoires found in blood.

Material for sequencing was PBMCs. The origin of this receptor is a man aged 50-60 years in good health, CMV-negative, and a related stem cell transplant donor.

The DNA reads as follows: TGTGCCAGCAGCCACAGTAGCGGGAACTACAATGAGCAGTTCTTC. The encoded protein is CASSHSSGNYNEQFF. Recombination joined TRBV7-3 with TRBJ2-1; TRBD2 aligns with 8 central bases. Counted from cysteine to phenylalanine, this CDR3 has 15 amino acids. The entry retains the CDR3 DNA only, 45 bases that are in frame from base 1. V is trimmed back by 5 bases and J by 3 bases, and the junction contains 6 bases that no gene match accounts for. For CDR1 and CDR2, the germline V gene lists SGHTA and FQGTGA.